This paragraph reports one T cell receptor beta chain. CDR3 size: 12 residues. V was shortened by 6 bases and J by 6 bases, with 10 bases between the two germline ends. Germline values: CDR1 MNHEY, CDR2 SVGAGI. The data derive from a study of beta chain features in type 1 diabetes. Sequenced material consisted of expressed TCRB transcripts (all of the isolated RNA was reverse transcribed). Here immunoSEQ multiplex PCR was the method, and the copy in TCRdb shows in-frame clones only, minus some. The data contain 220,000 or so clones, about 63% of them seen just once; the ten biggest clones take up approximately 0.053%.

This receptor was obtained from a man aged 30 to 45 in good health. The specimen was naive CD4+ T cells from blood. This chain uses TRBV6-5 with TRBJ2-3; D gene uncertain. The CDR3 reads CASRSVRDTQYF. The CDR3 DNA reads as TGTGCCAGCAGATCCGTTCGGGATACGCAGTATTTT.